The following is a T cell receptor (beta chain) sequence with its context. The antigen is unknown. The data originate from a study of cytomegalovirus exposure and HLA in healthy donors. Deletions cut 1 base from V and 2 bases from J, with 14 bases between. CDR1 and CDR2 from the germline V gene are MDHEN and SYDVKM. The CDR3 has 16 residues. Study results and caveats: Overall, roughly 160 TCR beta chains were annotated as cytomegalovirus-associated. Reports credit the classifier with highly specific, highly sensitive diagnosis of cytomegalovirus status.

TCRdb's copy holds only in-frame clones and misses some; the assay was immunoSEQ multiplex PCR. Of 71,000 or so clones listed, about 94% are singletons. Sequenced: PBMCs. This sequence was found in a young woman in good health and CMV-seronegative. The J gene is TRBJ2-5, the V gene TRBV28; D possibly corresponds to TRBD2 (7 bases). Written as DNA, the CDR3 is TGTGCCAGCAGTTTATTGGGCAGGGGAGGGCAAGAGACCCAGTACTTC. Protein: CASSLLGRGGQETQYF.